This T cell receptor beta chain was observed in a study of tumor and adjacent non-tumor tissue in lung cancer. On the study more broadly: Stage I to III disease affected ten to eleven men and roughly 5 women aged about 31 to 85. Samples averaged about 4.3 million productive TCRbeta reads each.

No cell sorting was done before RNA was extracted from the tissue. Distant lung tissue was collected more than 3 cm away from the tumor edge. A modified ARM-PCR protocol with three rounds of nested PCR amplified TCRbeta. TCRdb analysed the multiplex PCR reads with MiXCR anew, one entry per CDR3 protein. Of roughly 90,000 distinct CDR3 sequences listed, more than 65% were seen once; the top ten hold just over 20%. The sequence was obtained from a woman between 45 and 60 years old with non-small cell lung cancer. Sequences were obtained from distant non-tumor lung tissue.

The CDR3 nucleotides are TGCAGTGATTCGGCTGATACGACCGCAGATACGCAGTATTTT. Translated: CSDSADTTADTQYF. This chain connects TRBV29-1 to TRBJ2-3; D gene ambiguous. Germline CDR1 and CDR2: SQVTM and ANQGSEA. This CDR3 comprises 14 residues.